This is a list of T cell receptor beta chains from one sample in a study of technical replicates of blood from several donors. Sequencing was performed with immunoSEQ multiplex PCR; in TCRdb, only in-frame clones are kept and a portion is missing. Among about 81,000 clones, approximately 97% were seen once, and the ten largest hold around 0.18%. The specimen was T cells isolated from PBMCs. These receptors were obtained from a human donor in good health. Each CDR3 is given with its conserved first and last residue. A D gene is named only where the DNA matches it firmly. Some rows have no size entry. The others give once, few or many, or a class for an expanded clone.

CDR3 length	V gene	D gene	J gene	clone size	CDR3 protein	CDR3 DNA
15	TRBV2	-	TRBJ1-6	-	CASSAWGAYNSPLHF	TGTGCCAGCAGTGCCTGGGGCGCGTATAATTCACCCCTCCACTTT
12	TRBV29-1	-	TRBJ2-1	few	CSVLPHNNEQFF	TGCAGCGTACTGCCGCATAACAATGAGCAGTTCTTC
15	TRBV5-1	-	TRBJ1-5	-	CASSLSGDSNQPQHF	TGCGCCAGCAGCTTGTCGGGGGATAGCAATCAGCCCCAGCATTTT
13	TRBV27	TRBD1	TRBJ1-2	once	CASSPGGMGGYTF	TGTGCCAGCAGCCCAGGGGGCATGGGCGGCTACACCTTC
15	TRBV5-6	TRBD2	TRBJ2-1	-	CASSSLAASYNEQFF	TGTGCCAGCAGCTCCCTAGCGGCTTCCTACAATGAGCAGTTCTTC
15	TRBV4-1	-	TRBJ2-7	-	CASSQVYREGYEQYF	TGCGCCAGCAGCCAGGTCTACAGGGAAGGCTACGAGCAGTACTTC
15	TRBV9	-	TRBJ1-1	-	CASSVEGRGSTEAFF	TGTGCCAGCAGCGTAGAAGGCAGGGGTAGCACTGAAGCTTTCTTT
17	TRBV10-2	TRBD1	TRBJ2-7	-	CASTTRPLGTGGNEQYF	TGCGCCAGCACCACCCGCCCTCTCGGGACAGGGGGCAACGAGCAGTACTTC
14	TRBV7-2	-	TRBJ2-7	-	CASSLVTGAYEQYF	TGTGCCAGCAGCTTAGTAACGGGAGCCTACGAGCAGTACTTC
15	TRBV27	TRBD1	TRBJ2-3	-	CASSPPTGGRDTQYF	TGTGCCAGCAGTCCACCGACAGGGGGCCGGGATACGCAGTATTTT
13	TRBV11-2	TRBD1	TRBJ2-7	-	CASSFDRVYEQYF	TGTGCCAGCAGTTTCGACAGGGTCTACGAGCAGTACTTC
14	TRBV29-1	TRBD2	TRBJ2-3	-	CSEGAGGLTDTQYF	TGCAGCGAAGGAGCGGGGGGTCTCACAGATACGCAGTATTTT
15	TRBV19	TRBD1	TRBJ2-7	-	CASSPGTGGFHEQYF	TGTGCCAGTAGTCCCGGGACAGGAGGGTTCCACGAGCAGTACTTC
14	TRBV5-1	-	TRBJ2-2	-	CASMQGSHTGELFF	TGCGCCAGCATGCAGGGGTCCCACACCGGGGAGCTGTTTTTT
18	TRBV19	-	TRBJ2-3	-	CASSISFRGGFVADTQYF	TGTGCCAGTAGTATAAGTTTTAGGGGGGGGTTCGTGGCAGATACGCAGTATTTT
16	TRBV5-1	TRBD1	TRBJ2-3	-	CASSLGTTGITDTQYF	TGCGCCAGCAGCTTGGGGACGACAGGGATAACAGATACGCAGTATTTT
14	TRBV6-5	-	TRBJ1-1	-	CASSIRQVNTEAFF	TGTGCCAGCAGTATTCGACAGGTGAACACTGAAGCTTTCTTT
14	TRBV14	-	TRBJ1-4	once	CASSQARGNEKLFF	TGTGCCAGCAGCCAAGCTAGGGGAAATGAAAAACTGTTTTTT
15	TRBV11-2	TRBD2	TRBJ2-7	-	CASSLDVAGGREQYF	TGTGCCAGCAGCTTAGATGTAGCGGGAGGGAGGGAGCAGTACTTC
18	TRBV6-4	TRBD2	TRBJ2-7	-	CASSEREGRFVRVDEQYF	TGTGCCAGCAGTGAGCGGGAGGGCCGGTTTGTAAGGGTCGACGAGCAGTACTTC
12	TRBV25-1	-	TRBJ1-2	-	CASSERPYGYTF	TGTGCCAGCAGTGAACGTCCCTATGGCTACACCTTC
16	TRBV4-1	TRBD1	TRBJ2-5	-	CASSQLGQVVKETQYF	TGCGCCAGCAGCCAATTGGGACAGGTAGTAAAAGAGACCCAGTACTTC